The TCR beta chain described here comes from a study of blood T cell repertoires in COVID-19 (TCRdb year 2020). As for the study more broadly: Collaborator samples came from the United States, Italy and Spain and covered acute and convalescent phases of COVID-19. The prospective study material was composed of cDNA or gDNA derived from T cells, B-cell-depleted T cells, or PBMCs. Subjects who had been exposed to COVID-19, were actively infected with it, or had recovered from it provided the deeply sampled blood TCRbeta repertoires that made up the dataset. The repertoires were released in a freely available public database intended as a resource for research on the immune response to SARS-CoV-2. Samples were obtained from the ongoing ImmuneRACE study (first 160 participants) and from over 1,000 subjects provided by 6 global collaborators. The sample metadata nearly always contained a de-identified subject ID, COVID-19 status, age in years and sex. HLA class I and class II types, where available, came from metadata supplied by the sample provider rather than from assay-based typing. On the study overall, not on this receptor specifically: The quantity of clinical and demographic metadata differed by source and by participant and was supplied without curation.

CDR1 and CDR2, per the germline V gene, are SQVTM and ANQGSEA. Trimming costs V 5 bases and J 0 bases, and their ends lie 7 bases apart. The CDR3 measures 12 amino acids from cysteine to phenylalanine. The kept DNA is CDR3 alone, 36 bases in frame from the first base. One collaborating source in Seattle enrolled patients while the patients were actively infected and followed the patients over time throughout the course of disease. Whole blood was collected in K2EDTA tubes by collaborating institutions according to the institutions' own protocols. For TCRbeta analysis, collaborators shipped samples in one of three forms: frozen whole blood, isolated PBMCs, or DNA extracted from either of those sample types. TCRbeta CDR3 regions were amplified from genomic DNA using the immunoSEQ Assay, a bias-controlled multiplex PCR. On the authors' methods: The number of nucleated cells in each sample was estimated from the amplification of reference gene primers within the assay. To quantify the absolute abundance of each unique TCRbeta CDR3 rearrangement, sequence reads were collapsed and filtered. For each sample, productive Simpson clonality was calculated as the square root of Simpson's diversity index across productive rearrangements. The source is immuneACCESS, and TCRdb retained only in-frame sequences with V and J called. Part of the clones is not carried over; for the studies checked, unresolved V genes explain less than half of this, and the remainder is unexplained. V, J and clone size were drawn from that table, and D and trimming were deduced from the DNA. The sample contains approximately 170,000 clones, around 90% of them found a single time. Around 5% of the sample comes from the top ten.

On this clone itself: The antigen this receptor binds is unknown. No much larger clonotype is one base removed from it; base qualities were not supplied.

The sequenced sample was peripheral blood. This sequence uses TRBV29-1 and TRBJ1-1, with the D segment identity uncertain. The receptor's source is a man between 18 and 35 years old with COVID-19, enrolled during active disease. The nucleotides read TGCAGCGTTTCGAGATTGAACACTGAAGCTTTCTTT. Translation gives CSVSRLNTEAFF.